A selection of T cell receptor beta chains follows, all from one sample in a study of blood T cell repertoires in COVID-19. Only in-frame clones appear in the TCRdb table, and some are missing; sequencing was by immunoSEQ multiplex PCR. This sample has around 170,000 clones, with about 80% found just once. The source material was PBMCs or T cells enriched from blood (not recorded which). The receptors stem from a man between 60 and 70 years old who had been exposed to COVID-19. Each CDR3 is given with its conserved first and last residue. The order of the fields is clone size, J gene, V gene, CDR3 protein. Clone size, where shown, is once, few, many, or a class for clones that have expanded.

>-|TRBJ2-5|TRBV24-1
CATSDGRIETQYF
>-|TRBJ2-1|TRBV3-1/TRBV3-2
CASSHIPVDFNEQFF
>few|TRBJ2-7|TRBV6-6
CASSYRTSGFDEQYF
>-|TRBJ1-2|TRBV4-3
CASSQGTGVGTSYGYTF
>-|TRBJ2-1|TRBV9
CASSVGQGVSEQFF
>-|TRBJ2-5|TRBV14
CASSQAVAGLQETQYF
>-|TRBJ1-2|TRBV5-1
CASSLVGARGYGYTF
>few|TRBJ1-2|TRBV11-2
CASSFSAGPRGYTF
>-|TRBJ1-1|TRBV7-2
CASSLGLWGLTEAFF
>-|TRBJ2-5|TRBV27
CASSLYGLQETQYF
>few|TRBJ1-1|TRBV12-3/TRBV12-4
CASSFTENTEAFF
>-|TRBJ1-3|TRBV5-1
CASSLDSGSGNTIYF
>-|TRBJ1-2|TRBV19
CASTAGLSYGYTF
>-|TRBJ2-2|TRBV9
CASSVAGPDGGNTGELFF
>-|TRBJ2-2|TRBV10-2
CASSLVAGDTGELFF
>-|TRBJ2-1|TRBV29-1
CSVEEPSGSSYNEQFF
>-|TRBJ1-2|TRBV30
CAWSEDTFYGYTF
>few|TRBJ1-5|TRBV19
CASADSLVNQPQHF
>-|TRBJ1-2|TRBV19
CASSITGTGVGYTF
>-|TRBJ2-1|TRBV7-2
CASSLVAGNEQFF
>-|TRBJ1-1|TRBV13
CASNELGRGNTEAFF
>-|TRBJ2-5|TRBV28
CASSLGTGGGETQYF
>-|TRBJ1-2|TRBV7-3
CASSLNGYGYTF
>-|TRBJ2-7|TRBV24-1
CATRGAGGGEQYF
>once|TRBJ1-1|TRBV19
CASIPRGDTEAFF
>once|TRBJ2-5|TRBV9
CASSSRGQGGSPETQYF
>-|TRBJ2-5|TRBV2
CASSGIRGVETQYF
>few|TRBJ2-1|TRBV27
CASSSDRGKGNEQFF
>-|TRBJ2-7|TRBV5-1
CASSLFTGAAEQYF
>once|TRBJ2-2|TRBV28
CASRQGTNTGELFF
>-|TRBJ2-5|TRBV14
CASSAGETQYF
>many|TRBJ1-2|TRBV7-9
CASQKEDRRYGYTF